This T cell receptor beta chain was found in a study of OX40 agonist ivuxolimab in advanced cancers. Study-wide background: The dose-escalation group included hepatocellular carcinoma, melanoma, renal cell carcinoma and head and neck cancer. Three patients, one with hepatocellular carcinoma and two with cutaneous melanoma, achieved partial responses.

The timepoints at which blood was sampled were baseline, cycle 4 day 1, and cycle 7 day 1. This CDR3 contains 13 residues. V lost 5 bases and J 1 base, leaving 8 bases between the germline ends. CDR1 and CDR2 (germline): SNHLY, FYNNEI. This clone was found once. Sequencing used immunoSEQ multiplex PCR; TCRdb keeps in-frame clones, though not all of them. The sample lists about 29,000 clones, about 88% occurring once. The input for sequencing was CD4+ or CD8+ T cells sorted from blood, taken in a trial of the OX40 agonist ivuxolimab. J is TRBJ1-1 and V is TRBV2; the D gene is possibly TRBD1 (5 bases). The sequence was collected from an adult with an advanced solid tumor such as melanoma, head and neck, liver or kidney cancer. CDR3 amino acids: CASSRTGNTEAFF. The CDR3 DNA sequence: TGTGCCAGCAGTCGTACAGGGAACACTGAAGCTTTCTTT.